What follows is one TCR beta chain and its context. This receptor's antigen is unknown. The sample holds no much larger clone one base away, and base qualities are not on file. This sample stems from a study of Graves' ophthalmopathy and Graves' hyperthyroidism listed by TCRdb under 2018. With respect to the entire study: Stable hyperthyroidism was defined as no progression to ophthalmopathy within 18 months of follow-up. The independent validation cohort included approximately 19 hyperthyroidism patients plus 17 patients who later progressed from hyperthyroidism to ophthalmopathy. In total, some 130 blood samples were TCR-sequenced: some 43 ophthalmopathy, 75 hyperthyroidism and roughly 17 hyperthyroidism-to-ophthalmopathy patients. TCR beta repertoire signatures were used to distinguish Graves' ophthalmopathy from Graves' hyperthyroidism and to predict progression to ophthalmopathy. In more than five hyperthyroidism patients, the T-cell repertoires found in thyroid tissue were compared with those found in blood. To explore V-J signatures that separate ophthalmopathy from hyperthyroidism, a discovery set of 95 to 100 patients was enrolled, consisting of more than 40 with ophthalmopathy and around 60 with stable hyperthyroidism. After sampling, hyperthyroidism patients received methimazole starting at 30 mg daily, and ophthalmopathy patients received high-dose intravenous methylprednisolone. Findings and caveats that apply to the study as a whole: In validation, the model predicted ophthalmopathy progression with 70.59% sensitivity and 72% to 80% specificity; some twelve predicted patients were CT-confirmed with GO in a median of around 6.5 months. In cross-validation, the 13-signature model distinguished ophthalmopathy from stable hyperthyroidism with around 90% sensitivity and roughly 84% specificity, while in the test set the corresponding values were about 79% and 69%. Most expanded thyroid clonotypes with a frequency above 0.001 also appeared in blood, which suggests that blood repertoires may reflect the immune response in the thyroid. No statistical method was used to set the sample size in advance, and the investigators knew which group each participant was assigned to.

From cysteine to phenylalanine, the CDR3 is 14 amino acids long. Here the CDR3 DNA is all that survives: 42 bases in frame from base 1. The germline V gene specifies SQVTM as CDR1 and ANQGSEA as CDR2. For this chain, trimming is 3 bases at the V end and 4 bases at the J end, and the number of junction bases without a gene match is 2. For repertoire sequencing, the TCR beta CDR3 regions were amplified from RNA transcripts. HTBI primers and the Qiagen OneStep RT-PCR kit were used in a first-round RT-PCR, which was followed by a second-round multiplex PCR, size selection and purification. Libraries were sequenced on an Illumina HiSeq2000 using paired-end 100 bp reads. As for the original processing: SOAPnuke was used to process the reads, throwing out any read that had adapters, had uncalled bases, had a mean Phred below 15, or lacked an exact constant-primer or identifier match. COPE v1.2.5 was used to merge high-quality paired reads. Clonotypes were defined as unique nucleotide sequences and were aligned to IMGT TRB V, D and J references using MiTCR v1.1. The analysis was limited to V-J combinations with a frequency above 0.0001, which together covered around 99% of the repertoires. A TCR clonal expansion and chaos score per V-J combination was defined as the ratio of F50 clonal expansion to chaos observed in the TCRdist matrix. Features were reduced by Welch's t-statistics and random forest to over 10 V-J combinations, which fed a naive Bayes classifier. Thyroid-blood repertoire similarity was quantified with the Morisita-Horn index. Through fastp at Q25 and MiXCR, TCRdb rebuilt clones from the public reads, retaining in-frame beta chains. Under each unique CDR3 protein, matching rows form one entry showing the most common genes and DNA. These V and J calls derive from TCRdb rather than the authors' analysis. The sample has around 1.1 million distinct CDR3 sequences on record, roughly two fifths of them singletons. 11% of the sample belongs to the ten largest clones.

Hyperthyroidism patients were newly diagnosed, with disease duration under 2 months, and aged 18 to 65 years. Patients with other autoimmune diseases, uncontrolled infections, pregnancy or lactation were excluded from the study. Clinical symptoms, serum thyroxine, TRAb, thyroid ultrasound and orbital computed tomography formed the basis of the diagnosis. Total RNA was extracted with Trizol reagent and quality-checked on an Agilent 2100 Bioanalyzer. This receptor was obtained from an adult man with Graves' hyperthyroidism. Sequenced sample: peripheral blood or thyroid tissue (not recorded which). The rearrangement joined TRBV29-1 to TRBJ2-2; 10 bases in between match TRBD2. The DNA sequence is given as TGCAGCGTTGAGGTAGCGGGAGGCACCGGGGAGCTGTTTTTT. Its protein product is CSVEVAGGTGELFF.